The 18 T cell receptor beta chains reported below all come from one sample, sequenced in a study of shared clonotypes between healthy human individuals. Profiling relied on immunoSEQ multiplex PCR, and the TCRdb table lists in-frame clones only, not all of them. The table records around 720,000 clones, 73% of them present only once. Sequences were obtained from memory CD4+ T cells sorted from blood. Subset reported: CD45RA-negative fraction. The receptor source for this set is a woman in her 30s in good health.

This chain connects TRBV11-3 to TRBJ1-1; D ambiguous. The CDR3 is 13 residues long. Trimming removed 2 bases from V and 3 bases from J, with 7 bases in between. The germline CDR1 and CDR2 sequences are SGHNT and YENEEA. The CDR3 loop reads CASSLFGDTEAFF. The CDR3 bases are TGTGCCAGCAGCTTATTTGGCGACACTGAAGCTTTCTTT.

This clone was observed a handful of times. The chain joins TRBV11-2 to TRBJ1-1; weak D call: TRBD1 (6 bases). Per the germline V gene, CDR1 is SGHAT and CDR2 is FQNNGV. V shed 5 bases and J shed 1 base, with 14 bases lying between them. CDR3 length: 15 amino acids. This CDR3 is CASSLQQGWNTEAFF. CDR3 bases: TGTGCCAGCAGCCTACAACAGGGATGGAACACTGAAGCTTTCTTT.

The genes are TRBV25-1 and TRBJ2-5, with 11 bases aligning to TRBD2. The V gene end was trimmed by 1 base and the J gene end by 1 base; junction bases not matched to a gene: 2. CDR3 length: 16 amino acids. Per the germline V gene, CDR1 is MGHDK and CDR2 is SYGVNS. CDR3 sequence reads: CASSESGTSGQETQYF. CDR3 DNA sequence: TGTGCCAGCAGTGAATCCGGGACTAGCGGCCAAGAGACCCAGTACTTC.

Concerning this clone: The sample has other DNA sequences that encode this CDR3 too. The chain carries TRBV19 and TRBJ2-7, with TRBD2 identical over 11 bases. Germline loops: CDR1 LNHDA, CDR2 SQIVND (reference sequence). V was clipped by 6 bases and J by 2 bases; unmatched bases: 3. The CDR3 has 14 amino acids. The CDR3 is CASRLAGGPYEQYF. For the CDR3, the DNA is TGTGCCAGTAGATTAGCGGGAGGGCCCTACGAGCAGTACTTC.

This clone was picked up one time. V is TRBV4-1 and J is TRBJ2-2; 8 nucleotides line up with TRBD2. After removal of 2 bases from V and 4 bases from J, the junction contained 3 bases not matched to a gene. The CDR3 runs 15 residues. Germline loops: CDR1 MGHRA, CDR2 YSYEKL. CDR3 sequence: CASSQTGLVTGELFF. For the CDR3, the DNA is TGCGCCAGCAGCCAAACGGGACTAGTCACCGGGGAGCTGTTTTTT.

The genes are TRBV7-9 and TRBJ2-3; 8 positions agree with TRBD1. This CDR3 is built from 16 residues. Trimming took 2 bases from V and 10 from J; bases not matched to a gene: 14. The V gene's germline CDR1 is SEHNR and CDR2 FQNEAQ (reference sequence). The CDR3 is CASSLSDRVRRDAQYF. CDR3 DNA sequence: TGTGCCAGCAGCTTATCGGACAGGGTCCGTAGGGACGCGCAGTATTTT. Complete variable domain (other parts from reference TRBV7-9 and TRBJ2-3): DTGVSQNPRHKITKRGQNVTFRCDPISEHNRLYWYRQTLGQGPEFLTYFQNEAQLEKSRLLSDRFSAERPKGSFSTLEIQRTEQGDSAMYLCASSLSDRVRRDAQYFGPGTRLTVL.

The chain combines TRBV5-1 with TRBJ2-1; no clear D gene. Germline lookup yields CDR1 SGHRS and CDR2 YFSETQ. CDR3 size: 15 residues. V dropped 6 bases and J dropped 0 bases, with 13 bases sitting between them. CDR3 nucleotide sequence: TGCGCCAGCACCCCCCTGGGCAGCTCCTACAATGAGCAGTTCTTC. This gives the protein CASTPLGSSYNEQFF.

This clone was seen a few times. Other DNA variants within this sample encode the same CDR3. This rearrangement joins TRBV20-1 to TRBJ2-1; 7 bases agree with TRBD1. Unmatched junction bases numbered 2, after V lost 5 bases and J lost 7 bases. The CDR3 spans 11 residues. Germline-derived CDR1 and CDR2 are DFQATT and SNEGSKA (reference sequence). The CDR3 DNA follows: TGCAGTGCTGCAGGGGGAAATGAGCAGTTCTTC. It specifies CSAAGGNEQFF.

This chain links TRBV4-1 with TRBJ2-3, with 7 nucleotides matching TRBD2. CDR3 size: 18 residues. J gave up 0 bases and V 2 bases, and 11 bases lay outside the gene matches. CDR1 is MGHRA, CDR2 YSYEKL, per germline. CDR3 loop: CASSQYFTSAASTDTQYF. In nucleotides, the CDR3 is TGCGCCAGCAGCCAATACTTCACTAGCGCCGCTAGCACAGATACGCAGTATTTT.

This chain links TRBV21-1 with TRBJ2-1; the table calls TRBD1, which could not be checked here. TRBV21-1 is noted as a pseudogene. The CDR3 length is 17 residues. The CDR3 reads CASSKAGQGALVLEQFF. CDR3 nucleotides: TGTGCCAGCAGCAAAGCGGGACAGGGAGCCCTCGTTCTTGAGCAGTTCTTC.

The chain recombines TRBV29-1 with TRBJ1-5; D not resolved. This CDR3 spans 12 amino acids. Per the germline V gene, CDR1 is SQVTM and CDR2 is ANQGSEA. Trimming took off 6 bases at V and 7 bases at J, with 13 bases between the two ends. In nucleotides, the CDR3 is TGCAGCGTCGGAGAAAAGGGACAGCCCCAGCATTTT. Encoded protein: CSVGEKGQPQHF.

The chain carries TRBV19 and TRBJ2-7, with D tentatively TRBD1 (6 bases). CDR3 size: 14 residues. The V and J ends lost 3 bases and 3 bases respectively, with 12 bases between them. The V gene's germline CDR1 is LNHDA and CDR2 SQIVND (reference sequence). As DNA, the CDR3 is TGTGCCAGTAGTATCGCCAGGGGAGACTACGAGCAGTACTTC. Residues: CASSIARGDYEQYF. Variable domain in full (rest from reference TRBV19 and TRBJ2-7): DGGITQSPKYLFRKEGQNVTLSCEQNLNHDAMYWYRQDPGQGLRLIYYSQIVNDFQKGDIAEGYSVSREKKESFPLTVTSAQKNPTAFYLCASSIARGDYEQYFGPGTRLTVT.

This chain joins TRBV11-3 and TRBJ2-1; D gene uncertain. Germline V CDR1 and CDR2: SGHNT, YENEEA. The CDR3 consists of 16 residues. V was pared by 0 bases and J by 9 bases, with 18 bases between. The CDR3 region has the DNA TGTGCCAGCAGCTTAGACAATGGGCCTGCCGGTGCTGAGCAGTTCTTC. It yields the protein CASSLDNGPAGAEQFF.

This clone was seen only once. Different DNA sequences within this sample yield the same CDR3. The chain combines TRBV18 with TRBJ2-5; D possibly corresponds to TRBD1 (5 bases). This CDR3 comprises 13 residues. Deletions cut 3 bases from V and 1 base from J, with 6 bases between. Germline assignment: CDR1 KGHSH and CDR2 LQKENI. The CDR3 protein is CASSPTAQETQYF. The CDR3 nucleotides read TGTGCCAGCTCACCGACAGCCCAAGAGACCCAGTACTTC.

This clone was seen only once. CDR3 amino acids: CASSPEGGDTEAFF. Here the CDR3 DNA reads TGTGCCAGCTCACCAGAGGGGGGAGACACTGAAGCTTTCTTT. The rearrangement links TRBV18 to TRBJ1-1; a possible D gene is TRBD1 (6 bases). Trimming stripped 2 bases from V and 3 bases from J, with 10 bases between. Germline CDR1 and CDR2: KGHSH and LQKENI. This CDR3 spans 14 amino acids.

This CDR3 is CASSRGTLSNEKLFF. DNA of the CDR3: TGTGCCAGCAGTCGTGGGACGCTCTCTAATGAAAAACTGTTTTTT. The chain is built from TRBV2 and TRBJ1-4; weak D call: TRBD1 (5 bases). The CDR3 loop spans 15 amino acids. The V gene's germline CDR1 is SNHLY and CDR2 FYNNEI. Deletions cut 5 bases from V and 3 bases from J, with 13 bases between.

The count of this clone is one. V usage is TRBV25-1 and J usage is TRBJ2-1; 12 nucleotides align to TRBD2. CDR1 and CDR2 (germline): MGHDK, SYGVNS. This CDR3 has 16 residues. V shed 1 base and J 8 bases; nucleotides not matched to a gene: 6. For the CDR3, the DNA is TGTGCCAGCAGTGAATCGACTAGCGGGAGTTTCCATGAGCAGTTCTTC. Translated, it gives CASSESTSGSFHEQFF.

CDR3: CASRVTSGSYNEQFF. The CDR3 DNA is TGTGCCAGCAGAGTGACTAGCGGGAGTTACAATGAGCAGTTCTTC. The gene calls are TRBV7-9 and TRBJ2-1, with 12 bases that match TRBD2. Trimming removed 6 bases from V and 4 bases from J; junction bases left unmatched: 4. The CDR3 sequence is 15 residues long. Germline-derived CDR1 and CDR2 are SEHNR and FQNEAQ (reference sequence).